The 21 T cell receptor beta chains in this list originate from one sample, sequenced in a study of regulatory T cells in long-lasting Graves disease. In building TCR beta libraries, iRepertoire HTBI primers were used together with Arm-PCR of CDR3 regions. TCRdb redid the calling of the multiplex PCR reads with MiXCR, one entry per CDR3 protein. The sample includes more than 650,000 distinct CDR3 sequences, about 30% of them seen just once. The time point here: persistent/refractory GD, antithyroid drugs over 5 years with positive TRAb. The TCR library used RNA extracted from PBMCs. This specimen was peripheral blood mononuclear cells (PBMCs), taken when the disease was refractory, from a patient treated with antithyroid drugs. The receptors shown here come from a female donor with Graves disease.

This clonotype was observed a few times. This chain joins TRBV20-1 and TRBJ2-7, with TRBD2 matching 8 bases. CDR1 is DFQATT, CDR2 SNEGSKA, per germline (reference sequence). V lost 2 bases, J lost 4 bases, and 10 bases stayed unmatched. The CDR3 runs to 15 residues. The CDR3 sequence: CSARPPGRAVYEQYF. In nucleotides, the CDR3 is TGCAGTGCTAGACCACCCGGGAGGGCCGTTTACGAGCAGTACTTC.

In this sample, this clonotype turned up a few times. The V and J genes are TRBV6-5 and TRBJ1-4; D is undetermined. The CDR3 is 14 amino acids. V lost 2 bases to trimming and J lost 8 bases, with 12 bases between them. CDR1 MNHEY and CDR2 SVGAGI come from the germline V gene. The DNA of the CDR3 is TGTGCCAGCAGTTACGCGGCAGGAGGCGAAAAACTGTTTTTT. It specifies CASSYAAGGEKLFF.

As to this clonotype: A clone one base away is much larger, so this may be a read error. This chain connects TRBV6-1 to TRBJ2-5, with D perhaps TRBD2 (6 bases). V was trimmed by 6 bases and J by 5 bases, leaving 16 bases between them. The length of the CDR3 is 14 residues. CDR1 and CDR2 from the germline V gene are MNHNS and SASEGT. CDR3: CASSHGPSVETQYF. In DNA, the CDR3 is TGTGCCAGCAGCCACGGACCTAGCGTGGAGACCCAGTACTTC.

This chain links TRBV5-1 with TRBJ1-5; 7 bases agree with TRBD1. There are 15 residues in the CDR3. V dropped 4 bases and J dropped 3; count of bases not matched to a gene: 7. Germline CDR1 is SGHRS and CDR2 is YFSETQ. The CDR3 sequence: CASSAGTEHNQPQHF. The DNA for the CDR3 is TGCGCCAGCAGCGCCGGGACAGAGCACAATCAGCCCCAGCATTTT.

V is TRBV30 and J is TRBJ1-1; maybe TRBD1 (6 bases). V lost 3 bases, J lost 0 bases, and 17 bases lay in between. The CDR3 extends over 16 amino acids. Germline V lookup: CDR1 GTSNPN, CDR2 SVGIG (reference sequence). DNA of the CDR3: TGTGCCTGGAGGGGCAGGGGATTAAGGATGAACACTGAAGCTTTCTTT. Translation: CAWRGRGLRMNTEAFF. Full variable domain (outside the CDR3, taken from reference TRBV30 and TRBJ1-1): SQTIHQWPATLVQPVGSPLSLECTVEGTSNPNLYWYRQAAGRGLQLLFYSVGIGQISSEVPQNLSASRPQDRQFILSSKKLLLSDSGFYLCAWRGRGLRMNTEAFFGQGTRLTVV.

The CDR3 protein is CAISEFISYEQYF. The CDR3 bases are TGTGCCATCAGTGAGTTCATCTCCTACGAGCAGTACTTC. The chain joins TRBV10-3 to TRBJ2-7; D not resolved. Trimming pared 1 base from V and 0 bases from J, leaving 4 bases between. The CDR3 runs to 13 residues. From germline, CDR1 is ENHRY and CDR2 SYGVKD.

The rearrangement links TRBV6-9 to TRBJ1-1; D is possibly TRBD1 (5 bases). The CDR3 consists of 16 residues. The V gene lost 3 bases and the J gene lost 0 bases, with 14 bases spanning the gap. CDR1 MNHGY and CDR2 SVAAGI come from the germline V gene. CDR3 DNA: TGTGCCAGCAGTTACTCGTATAGGGGCATGAACACTGAAGCTTTCTTT. Translation gives CASSYSYRGMNTEAFF.

The chain employs TRBV7-2 and TRBJ2-1; D possibly corresponds to TRBD2 (5 bases). Trimming left V 5 bases short and J 9 bases short, with 8 bases between. Per germline, CDR1 SGHTA and CDR2 FQGNSA. This CDR3 is built from 11 residues. CDR3 in amino acids: CASSPRGEQFF. The CDR3 region has the DNA TGTGCCAGCAGCCCACGGGGTGAGCAGTTCTTC.

A few counts support this clonotype. V usage is TRBV28 and J usage is TRBJ1-5, with D unclear. Trimming took 5 bases from V and 1 from J, leaving 12 bases between them. Germline V gives CDR1 MDHEN, CDR2 SYDVKM. The CDR3 runs 15 residues. The CDR3 region has the DNA TGTGCCAGCAGTCCCGACACCGGCAGCAATCAGCCCCAGCATTTT. Protein: CASSPDTGSNQPQHF.

The V call is TRBV5-1, the J call TRBJ2-2; D might be TRBD2 (5 bases). Germline loops: CDR1 SGHRS, CDR2 YFSETQ. The V gene lost 0 bases and the J gene lost 6 bases, with 15 bases spanning the gap. The CDR3 is 16 amino acids. The CDR3 sequence is CASSLAAGLTPGELFF. In DNA form, the CDR3 reads TGCGCCAGCAGCTTGGCCGCAGGACTTACGCCCGGGGAGCTGTTTTTT. Together with reference TRBV5-1 and TRBJ2-2, the CDR3 gives the full variable domain: KAGVTQTPRYLIKTRGQQVTLSCSPISGHRSVSWYQQTPGQGLQFLFEYFSETQRNKGNFPGRFSGRQFSNSRSEMNVSTLELGDSALYLCASSLAAGLTPGELFFGEGSRLTVL.

V and J are TRBV12-3 or TRBV12-4 and TRBJ1-5; D perhaps matches TRBD1 (6 bases). CDR3 length: 15 amino acids. V was trimmed by 5 bases and J by 1 base, leaving 12 bases between them. The CDR3 bases are TGTGCCAGCAGTCCCAACACAGGGAGCAATCAGCCCCAGCATTTT. Its protein is CASSPNTGSNQPQHF.

This clonotype was seen only a few times. V and J are TRBV13 and TRBJ1-5; D might be TRBD1 (6 bases). The V end was cut by 8 bases, the J end by 7 bases, with 12 bases between. The V gene's germline CDR1 is PRHDT and CDR2 FYEKMQ (reference sequence). This CDR3 has 12 amino acids. The CDR3 sequence: CASQQGDQPQHF. The CDR3 nucleotides are TGTGCCAGCCAACAGGGAGACCAGCCCCAGCATTTT.

This clonotype was detected ten times or more. V gene TRBV28 combines with J gene TRBJ1-4; tentatively, D is TRBD1 (5 bases). The CDR3 length is 15 residues. The germline CDR1 and CDR2 sequences are MDHEN and SYDVKM. The V and J ends lost 7 bases and 0 bases respectively, with 12 bases between them. CDR3 sequence: CASKGQGATNEKLFF. CDR3 coding DNA: TGTGCCAGCAAGGGGCAAGGGGCAACTAATGAAAAACTGTTTTTT.

This clonotype was recorded at least ten times. The J gene is TRBJ1-1, the V gene TRBV27; TRBD1 matches 9 bases. The CDR3 length is 18 residues. The V and J ends lost 5 bases and 0 bases, in that order; junction bases with no gene match: 13. Germline V gives CDR1 MNHEY, CDR2 SMNVEV (reference sequence). CDR3 protein: CASSPTSGTGFMNTEAFF. DNA of the CDR3: TGTGCCAGCAGTCCAACTTCCGGGACAGGGTTTATGAACACTGAAGCTTTCTTT.

The V call is TRBV20-1, the J call TRBJ1-6, with a weak D call TRBD1 (6 bases). Germline CDR1 and CDR2: DFQATT and SNEGSKA (reference sequence). Trimming shortened V by 5 bases and J by 16 bases, and 18 bases separated the two germline ends. CDR3 length: 12 residues. In DNA, the CDR3 is TGCAGTGCTCGGGGATCGGACAGCCAGCTCCACTTT. Translated: CSARGSDSQLHF.

This chain joins TRBV15 and TRBJ1-1; D call uncertain. CDR1 is LNHNV and CDR2 is YYDKDF in the germline V gene (reference sequence). The CDR3 length is 15 residues. Trimming removed 0 bases at V and 0 bases at J, with 8 bases between. The CDR3 bases are TGTGCCACCAGCAGAGATGTGGAGGTGAACACTGAAGCTTTCTTT. It encodes CATSRDVEVNTEAFF.

The V gene is TRBV6-5, the J gene TRBJ1-1, with D tentatively TRBD1 (6 bases). CDR3 size: 12 residues. V lost 0 bases, J lost 11 bases, and 10 bases lay in between. Germline assignment: CDR1 MNHEY and CDR2 SVGAGI. The CDR3 bases are TGTGCCAGCAGTTACTCTTCGGGGGCGGCTTTCTTT. Protein sequence: CASSYSSGAAFF.

CDR3 nucleotide sequence: TGTGCCACCAACTCGCTGACTAGCAAGAAAGAGACCCAGTACTTC. Translation gives CATNSLTSKKETQYF. The V gene is TRBV15, the J gene TRBJ2-5, with 7 bases lining up with TRBD2. The V and J ends lost 7 bases and 3 bases, in that order; junction bases with no gene match: 11. Per the germline V gene, CDR1 is LNHNV and CDR2 is YYDKDF (reference sequence). The CDR3 is 15 residues long.

This clonotype was observed many times. The CDR3: CASSRGPDTEAFF. The CDR3 coding sequence is TGTGCCAGCTCCAGAGGACCTGACACTGAAGCTTTCTTT. V is TRBV6-1 and J is TRBJ1-1, with D unclear. The CDR3 sequence is 13 residues long. CDR1 is MNHNS and CDR2 is SASEGT in the germline V gene. Between the trimmed V and J ends, which lost 8 bases and 3 bases, there was a span of 13 bases.

This clonotype was seen many times. The DNA for the CDR3 is TGTGCCAGCAGTTTGGACGACTCCTACGAGCAGTACTTC. It encodes CASSLDDSYEQYF. The chain links TRBV28 to TRBJ2-7; D unresolved. With 3 bases removed from V and 0 bases from J, the gap between germline ends came to 6 bases. The CDR3 covers 13 residues. The V gene's germline CDR1 is MDHEN and CDR2 SYDVKM.

This clonotype was counted only a few times. The chain combines TRBV2 with TRBJ2-5, with 14 bases identical to TRBD2. The CDR3 has 16 residues. J lost 7 bases, V lost 6 bases, and 10 bases had no gene match. Germline CDR1 is SNHLY and CDR2 is FYNNEI. This chain's CDR3 is CASRAGTSGSIGTQYF. Written as DNA, the CDR3 is TGTGCCAGCAGAGCCGGGACTAGCGGGAGTATTGGGACCCAGTACTTC.